These 17 T cell receptor beta chains were all obtained from the same sample, sequenced in a study of Tregs in tolerant kidney transplant recipients. This table comes from immunoSEQ multiplex PCR, and its TCRdb copy is limited to in-frame clones, with some not included. Its listing shows approximately 50,000 clones. The sequenced sample was CD4+ T cells from blood, obtained before the transplant. The receptors come from a human donor who received a combined kidney and bone marrow transplant.

Points on this clone: With the read ending 3 residues before the CDR3 end, the germline J gene is used to fill in that end. The rearrangement joins TRBV2 to TRBJ2-7, with D hard to call. The CDR3 spans 11 residues. Looked up from germline, CDR1 is SNHLY and CDR2 is FYNNEI. Trimming cost V 4 bases and J 6 bases, with 7 bases left between them. CDR3: CASSARFEQYF. The part of the CDR3 DNA that was read is TGTGCCAGCAGTGCGAGGTTCGAG.

CDR3 bases read: TGTGCCAGCAGACCCCAGGGAGGTTCCTACGAG. Translating gives CASRPQGGSYE. The entire CDR3 is CASRPQGGSYEQYF. The chain joins TRBV2 to TRBJ2-7, with a tentative D call TRBD2 (6 bases). Read coverage stops 3 residues before the CDR3 terminus; the germline J gene supplies the remainder. The germline V gene has CDR1 SNHLY and CDR2 FYNNEI. The V end lost 6 bases, the J end lost 1 base, and 13 bases lay between the germline ends. This CDR3 region has 14 residues.

Remarks on this clone: The CDR3 end falls 3 residues outside the read, so it is completed with the germline J gene. The rearrangement uses TRBV28 and TRBJ2-6, with TRBD1 matching 7 bases. The CDR3 covers 18 residues. In germline, CDR1 is MDHEN, CDR2 SYDVKM. Trimming cost V 7 bases and J 0 bases; bases outside gene matches: 12. The CDR3 here is CASMRPGTARSGANVLTF. CDR3 DNA, as far as it was read: TGTGCCAGCATGCGTCCCGGGACAGCCCGCTCTGGGGCCAACGTC. Full variable domain (missing parts from reference TRBV28 and TRBJ2-6): DVKVTQSSRYLVKRTGEKVFLECVQDMDHENMFWYRQDPGLGLRLIYFSYDVKMKEKGDIPEGYSVSREKKERFSLILESASTNQTSMYLCASMRPGTARSGANVLTFGAGSRLTVL.

A word on this clone: The CDR3 end falls 3 residues outside the read, so it is completed with the germline J gene. The J gene is TRBJ2-7, the V gene TRBV7-9, with D maybe TRBD1 (5 bases). CDR1 is SEHNR and CDR2 is FQNEAQ in the germline V gene (reference sequence). V lost 5 bases and J lost 5, with 13 bases in between. The CDR3 sequence is 13 residues long. The DNA read from the CDR3 is TGTGCCAGCAGCCCAAGTTCAGGGAACGAG. As protein: CASSPSSGNE. The full-length CDR3 reads as CASSPSSGNEQYF.

A remark on this clone: The CDR3 end is not reached by the read, which stops 3 residues before it; the germline J gene fills it in. J is TRBJ1-2 and V is TRBV7-9; TRBD1 might be the D (5 bases). Germline V gene lookup returns CDR1 SEHNR and CDR2 FQNEAQ (reference sequence). The CDR3 sequence is 15 residues long. The CDR3 sequence is CASSLVNTGSEGYTF. The CDR3 DNA, read in part, is TGTGCCAGCAGCTTAGTTAATACAGGTTCGGAGGGC.

Regarding this clone: Read sequence stops 3 residues before the CDR3 end, and the germline J gene provides the missing end. V usage is TRBV2 and J usage is TRBJ1-1, with TRBD1 identical over 8 bases. Trimming took 11 bases from V and 6 from J; bases not matched to a gene: 14. From germline, CDR1 is SNHLY and CDR2 FYNNEI. This CDR3 is built from 14 residues. CDR3 sequence reads: CAGTGGFKQAEAFF. Partial CDR3 DNA: TGTGCCGGCACAGGGGGGTTTAAGCAAGCTGAA.

Comment on this clone: The read gets to within 3 residues of the CDR3 end, and the germline J gene fills in the rest. The V gene is TRBV19, the J gene TRBJ1-1, with TRBD1 matching over 9 bases. CDR3 length equals 13 residues. With V trimmed by 8 bases and J by 5 bases, 6 bases remained unmatched. From germline, CDR1 is LNHDA and CDR2 SQIVND (reference sequence). The CDR3 loop reads CASGQGLRTEAFF. CDR3 bases read: TGTGCCAGTGGACAGGGGTTGAGGACTGAA.

Comment on this clone: Sequencing ends 3 residues short of the CDR3 end; the germline J gene provides the rest. V gene TRBV19 combines with J gene TRBJ1-4; weak D call: TRBD1 (6 bases). Germline V lookup: CDR1 LNHDA, CDR2 SQIVND (reference sequence). There are 14 residues in the CDR3. The CDR3 bases that were read are TGTCCGCGGGCGGGGGGGGGCAAAGGAGAAAAA. Translated, it gives CPRAGGGKGEK. The entire CDR3 protein reads CPRAGGGKGEKLFF.

With respect to this clone: The read falls 3 residues short of the CDR3 end, and the missing part is taken from the germline J gene. The J gene is TRBJ2-5, the V gene TRBV5-1; TRBD2 matches 14 bases. CDR3 size: 17 residues. Germline loops: CDR1 SGHRS, CDR2 YFSETQ. Germline trimming cut 4 bases from V and 5 bases from J; bases unmatched to any gene: 10. The CDR3 reads CASSMTRTSGGPETQYF. The CDR3 bases that were read are TGCGCCAGCAGCATGACCCGGACTAGCGGGGGGCCGGAGACC.

A note on this clone: The CDR3 goes on 3 residues after the read ends, and that part is filled in from the germline J gene. The rearrangement uses TRBV7-2 and TRBJ2-7; D remains unclear. Germline CDR1 reads SGHTA; CDR2 reads FQGNSA. Trimming shortened V by 3 bases and J by 0 bases, and 12 bases separated the two germline ends. CDR3 length: 15 residues. The CDR3 bases that were read are TGTGCCAGCAGCTTTTGGGCCAGTACCTCCTACGAG. Amino acids: CASSFWASTSYE. The whole CDR3 region reads CASSFWASTSYEQYF.

With regard to this clone: Read coverage stops 3 residues before the CDR3 terminus; the germline J gene supplies the remainder. The rearrangement uses TRBV19 and TRBJ2-7, with a tentative D call TRBD1 (5 bases). V lost 3 bases and J 2 bases, leaving 8 bases between the germline ends. The germline V gene encodes CDR1 LNHDA and CDR2 SQIVND (reference sequence). The CDR3 extends over 13 amino acids. CDR3 sequence reads: CASSMAGPYEQYF. The CDR3 DNA, read in part, is TGTGCCAGTAGTATGGCAGGGCCCTACGAG.

On this clone itself: The read stops 3 residues short of the end of the CDR3; the missing end is completed from the germline J gene. The chain recombines TRBV7-8 with TRBJ1-6; no clear D gene. Trimming removed 5 bases at V and 0 bases at J, with 11 bases between. This CDR3 is 16 amino acids long. Germline CDR1 is SGHVS and CDR2 is FQNEAQ. The CDR3 bases that were read are TGTGCCAGCAGCCAGTGGCGGAGCTCCTATAATTCACCC. Translated, it gives CASSQWRSSYNSP. The complete CDR3 sequence is CASSQWRSSYNSPLHF.

A word on this clone: Coverage ceases 3 residues before the CDR3 finishes, and the germline J gene fills in the end. The rearrangement uses TRBV7-6 and TRBJ2-1; D remains unclear. Trimming cost V 10 bases and J 9 bases, with 7 bases left between them. The CDR3 spans 9 residues. Looked up from germline, CDR1 is SGHVS and CDR2 is FNYEAQ. The CDR3 loop reads CATGPEQFF. The sequenced part of the CDR3 DNA is TGTGCCACGGGTCCTGAG. The variable domain in full, with the rest retrieved from reference TRBV7-6 and TRBJ2-1, is GAGVSQSPRYKVTKRGQDVALRCDPISGHVSLYWYRQALGQGPEFLTYFNYEAQQDKSGLPNDRFSAERPEGSISTLTIQRTEQRDSAMYRCATGPEQFFGPGTRLTVL.

To note about this clone: The missing CDR3 end, 3 residues past where the read stops, is filled in from the germline J gene. This rearrangement joins TRBV5-1 to TRBJ2-5; D perhaps matches TRBD2 (5 bases). CDR1 and CDR2 from the germline V gene are SGHRS and YFSETQ. V was clipped by 4 bases and J by 2 bases, with 18 bases between them. The CDR3 runs 16 residues. Partial CDR3 DNA: TGCGCCAGCAGCGCGGAGGAGGTAATACCACAAGAGACC. It yields the protein CASSAEEVIPQET. The entire CDR3 is CASSAEEVIPQETQYF.

For this clone: The sequenced fragment ends 3 residues before the CDR3 boundary, so the rest is inferred from the germline J gene. J is TRBJ2-5 and V is TRBV10-2; perhaps D is TRBD1 or TRBD2 (7 bases each). Per the germline V gene, CDR1 is WSHSY and CDR2 is SAAADI. Between the trimmed V and J ends, which lost 3 bases and 4 bases, there was a span of 12 bases. The CDR3 totals 14 residues. CDR3 DNA, as far as it was read: TGCGCCAGCAGTGAAGGGGAGGGGGCAGAGACC. It is translated as CASSEGEGAET. Given in full, the CDR3 is CASSEGEGAETQYF.

Turning to this clone: Read data end 3 residues before the CDR3 end; the end is taken from the germline J gene. The J gene is TRBJ1-1, the V gene TRBV2; TRBD1 aligns across 9 bases. The CDR3 runs 14 residues. Trimming took 7 bases from V and 1 from J; bases not matched to a gene: 4. Germline-derived CDR1 and CDR2 are SNHLY and FYNNEI. CDR3 DNA (partial): TGTGCCAGCAAACAGGGGGCAGCGAACACTGAA. Its protein is CASKQGAANTE. The full CDR3 protein reads CASKQGAANTEAFF.

For this clone: The CDR3 goes on 3 residues after the read ends, and that part is filled in from the germline J gene. This sequence joins TRBV10-3 and TRBJ1-4, with 8 bases fitting TRBD1. This CDR3 is 15 amino acids long. The germline CDR1 and CDR2 sequences are ENHRY and SYGVKD. J lost 5 bases, V lost 6 bases, and 8 bases had no gene match. CDR3 amino acids: CAIRRAGQDNEKLFF. CDR3 DNA, as far as it was read: TGTGCCATCAGAAGAGCGGGACAGGACAATGAAAAA.